This T cell receptor (beta chain) was sequenced for a study of cytomegalovirus exposure and HLA in healthy donors. Study-wide results and limits: Sequencing likely generated an artifact that appeared as a cluster of highly shared sequence variants.

PCR used 60 Vbeta primers and 13 Jbeta primers. TCRdb's table, derived via immunoSEQ multiplex PCR, lists solely in-frame clones and lacks some. The sample lists roughly 86,000 clones; 50% to 75% were seen once. The germline V gene has CDR1 SNHLY and CDR2 FYNNEI. V lost 6 bases, J lost 1 base, and 5 bases stayed unmatched. This CDR3 comprises 14 residues. A note on this clone: Its cognate antigen is unknown.

The source is a man aged 30-40 years in good health and CMV-seronegative. Specimen: PBMCs. The chain is built from TRBV2 and TRBJ1-1, with 7 bases that match TRBD1. This CDR3 reads CASRRDSQNTEAFF. In DNA, the CDR3 is TGTGCCAGCAGGAGGGACAGCCAGAACACTGAAGCTTTCTTT.